This TCR beta chain was identified during a study of siplizumab effects on memory and regulatory T cells. Study-wide findings and caveats: Naive or memory phenotype was unassignable for roughly 75-95% of proliferating CD4+ or CD8+ clones.

Profiling relied on immunoSEQ multiplex PCR, and the TCRdb table lists in-frame clones only, not all of them. The data contain about 100,000 clones, around 94% of them singletons. Germline lookup yields CDR1 LNHDA and CDR2 SQIVND (reference sequence). The V segment lost 9 bases and the J segment 4 bases; nucleotides outside the gene matches: 5. This CDR3 spans 14 amino acids. In regard to this clone: The antigen is unknown.

Sequenced input: non-Treg CD4+ T cells sorted from blood. This chain connects TRBV19 to TRBJ2-1; TRBD2 matches 11 bases. The sequence was collected from a human donor in good health. The CDR3 region is CASRRTSGYNEQFF. The CDR3 nucleotides read TGTGCCAGCCGGAGGACTAGCGGGTACAATGAGCAGTTCTTC.